The 22 T cell receptor beta chains below all came from one sample that was sequenced in a study of blood T cell repertoires in COVID-19. The assay was immunoSEQ multiplex PCR, and TCRdb's table has in-frame clones only and misses some. Of 100,000 to 150,000 clones listed, around four fifths are singletons. Input material: peripheral blood. The receptors originated from a human donor in a cohort sampled during active COVID-19.

The rearrangement uses TRBV30 and TRBJ1-3; no reliable D call. In germline, CDR1 is GTSNPN, CDR2 SVGIG (reference sequence). This CDR3 has 13 residues. The V and J ends lost 0 bases and 3 bases respectively, with 6 bases between them. The CDR3 sequence: CAWSVTIGNTIYF. The CDR3 DNA is TGTGCCTGGAGTGTAACTATTGGAAACACCATATATTTT.

The chain joins TRBV30 to TRBJ2-7; TRBD2 might be the D (6 bases). Deletions cut 2 bases from V and 4 bases from J, with 9 bases between. CDR1 and CDR2 from the germline V gene are GTSNPN and SVGIG (reference sequence). The CDR3 is 12 residues long. The CDR3 nucleotides read TGTGCCTGGAGTAGAGGGAGGTACGAGCAGTACTTC. This codes for CAWSRGRYEQYF. The complete variable domain, with remaining parts taken from reference TRBV30 and TRBJ2-7, reads SQTIHQWPATLVQPVGSPLSLECTVEGTSNPNLYWYRQAAGRGLQLLFYSVGIGQISSEVPQNLSASRPQDRQFILSSKKLLLSDSGFYLCAWSRGRYEQYFGPGTRLTVT.

The rearrangement uses TRBV5-4 and TRBJ2-3; D is undetermined. The CDR3 covers 11 residues. Germline V gene data show CDR1 as SGHNT and CDR2 as YYREEE (reference sequence). V was cut by 2 bases and J by 5 bases, with 3 bases left in between. In DNA, the CDR3 is TGTGCCAGCAGCTTCGGAGATACGCAGTATTTT. This sequence encodes CASSFGDTQYF.

This clone was observed a handful of times. The chain couples TRBV27 to TRBJ1-4; TRBD1 is a possible D gene (6 bases). The germline V gene encodes CDR1 MNHEY and CDR2 SMNVEV (reference sequence). V was pared by 2 bases and J by 4 bases, with 17 bases between. CDR3 size: 17 residues. CDR3: CASSLGARTALNEKLFF. The CDR3 nucleotides are TGTGCCAGCAGTTTAGGGGCCCGGACAGCTCTTAATGAAAAACTGTTTTTT.

This chain joins TRBV28 and TRBJ1-1, with D possibly being TRBD1 (5 bases). The CDR3 has 16 residues. Trimming left V 3 bases short and J 5 bases short, with 19 bases between. Germline V gene data show CDR1 as MDHEN and CDR2 as SYDVKM. Here the CDR3 DNA reads TGTGCCAGCAGTTTTCCCCTGGAGAGGGGAGGTACTGAAGCTTTCTTT. It specifies CASSFPLERGGTEAFF.

This chain's CDR3 is CASSPDSGSYEQYF. DNA of the CDR3: TGTGCCAGCAGCCCTGATAGCGGATCCTACGAGCAGTACTTC. This chain uses TRBV16 with TRBJ2-7; possibly TRBD2 for D (6 bases). V dropped 4 bases and J dropped 1 base, with 11 bases sitting between them. The CDR3 is 14 residues long. CDR1 is KGHSY and CDR2 is FQNENV in the germline V gene.

The rearrangement links TRBV5-4 to TRBJ2-5; D is unresolved. The V gene lost 4 bases and the J gene lost 4 bases, with 8 bases spanning the gap. Germline lookup yields CDR1 SGHNT and CDR2 YYREEE (reference sequence). The CDR3 contains 12 residues. CDR3 nucleotides: TGTGCCAGCAGCCGCCACGGAGAGACCCAGTACTTC. This gives the protein CASSRHGETQYF.

The chain couples TRBV10-3 to TRBJ2-3; D not resolved. V dropped 4 bases and J dropped 0 bases, with 8 bases sitting between them. The CDR3 is made up of 14 amino acids. Germline lookup yields CDR1 ENHRY and CDR2 SYGVKD. The CDR3 loop reads CAISVAASTDTQYF. The CDR3 region has the DNA TGTGCCATCAGTGTGGCTGCTAGCACAGATACGCAGTATTTT.

V usage is TRBV13 and J usage is TRBJ2-1; 8 nucleotides line up with TRBD2. The CDR3 is made up of 13 amino acids. Unmatched junction bases numbered 2, after V lost 4 bases and J lost 6 bases. CDR1 is PRHDT, CDR2 FYEKMQ, per germline (reference sequence). The CDR3 spells CASSSLAGNEQFF. The CDR3 region has the DNA TGTGCCAGCAGCTCCCTAGCGGGCAATGAGCAGTTCTTC.

This clone was observed a few times. This chain connects TRBV4-3 to TRBJ2-5, with TRBD1 matching 8 bases. The CDR3 extends over 15 amino acids. CDR1 and CDR2 (germline): LGHNA, YSLEER. V shed 3 bases, J shed 4 bases, and the junction held 7 bases outside the gene matches. In DNA, the CDR3 is TGCGCCAGCAGCCAGGGACAGGCATGGGGAGAGACCCAGTACTTC. Translated, it gives CASSQGQAWGETQYF.

This chain joins TRBV4-3 and TRBJ2-1; possibly TRBD1 for D (6 bases). Between the trimmed V and J ends, which lost 3 bases and 9 bases, there was a span of 12 bases. The CDR3 totals 13 residues. Germline CDR1 reads LGHNA; CDR2 reads YSLEER. The CDR3 sequence: CASSHNRGFEQFF. Here the CDR3 DNA reads TGCGCCAGCAGCCATAATAGGGGGTTTGAGCAGTTCTTC.

V and J are TRBV3-1 (or the pseudogene TRBV3-2) and TRBJ1-1; TRBD1 might be the D (5 bases). The CDR3 sequence is 14 residues long. Germline CDR1 LGHDT, CDR2 YNNKEL (reference sequence). Between the trimmed V and J ends, which lost 3 bases and 3 bases, there was a span of 11 bases. As DNA, the CDR3 is TGTGCCAGCAGCCACAGGGTGTGGGACACTGAAGCTTTCTTT. Translated, it gives CASSHRVWDTEAFF.

This clone was found once. The rearrangement joins TRBV27 to TRBJ1-2, with TRBD1 as a possible D gene (6 bases). Germline assignment: CDR1 MNHEY and CDR2 SMNVEV (reference sequence). V was clipped by 6 bases and J by 3 bases, with 17 bases between them. This CDR3 contains 15 residues. The CDR3 sequence: CASRRRGGEDYGYTF. CDR3 coding DNA: TGTGCCAGCAGACGAAGAGGGGGGGAGGACTATGGCTACACCTTC.

The gene calls are TRBV29-1 and TRBJ2-1, with D possibly being TRBD2 (5 bases). The CDR3 has 10 amino acids. The V gene's germline CDR1 is SQVTM and CDR2 ANQGSEA. V lost 6 bases to trimming and J lost 11 bases, with 11 bases between them. Written as DNA, the CDR3 is TGCAGCGTCGATCGGAGGAAGCAGTTCTTC. Translation gives CSVDRRKQFF.

The CDR3 reads CASSLGQGATGELFF. The DNA for the CDR3 is TGTGCCAGCAGCTTAGGTCAGGGGGCGACCGGGGAGCTGTTTTTT. The chain is built from TRBV7-3 and TRBJ2-2, with 8 bases lining up with TRBD1. CDR1 and CDR2 from the germline V gene are SGHTA and FQGTGA. The CDR3 is 15 residues long. J lost 5 bases, V lost 2 bases, and 4 bases had no gene match.

This clone has more than one count but fewer than ten. The V and J genes are TRBV28 and TRBJ1-6; 9 bases map to TRBD1. Germline V gives CDR1 MDHEN, CDR2 SYDVKM. The CDR3 has 15 amino acids. The V gene end was trimmed by 11 bases and the J gene end by 4 bases; junction bases not matched to a gene: 9. The CDR3 DNA reads as TGTGCCGGCCGGACAGGGGAAGGATATAATTCACCCCTCCACTTT. Encoded protein: CAGRTGEGYNSPLHF.

This rearrangement joins TRBV11-2 to TRBJ1-5, with D unresolved. Trimming took 3 bases from V and 1 from J, leaving 7 bases between them. Germline V gives CDR1 SGHAT, CDR2 FQNNGV. CDR3 size: 14 residues. The chain's CDR3 is CASSFDGSNQPQHF. In DNA, the CDR3 is TGTGCCAGCAGCTTCGACGGGAGCAATCAGCCCCAGCATTTT.

The chain carries TRBV7-2 and TRBJ2-3; a weak D match, TRBD1 (6 bases). V was trimmed by 5 bases and J by 1 base, leaving 13 bases between them. This CDR3 spans 15 amino acids. Looked up from germline, CDR1 is SGHTA and CDR2 is FQGNSA. The CDR3, as DNA: TGTGCCAGCAGCGCTACGGGACAACGCACAGATACGCAGTATTTT. It yields the protein CASSATGQRTDTQYF.

The rearrangement links TRBV7-9 to TRBJ2-3; a weak D match, TRBD2 (5 bases). Trimming shortened V by 0 bases and J by 8 bases, and 12 bases separated the two germline ends. The CDR3 loop spans 14 amino acids. From germline, CDR1 is SEHNR and CDR2 FQNEAQ (reference sequence). DNA of the CDR3: TGTGCCAGCAGCTTAGCGGCATGGGGAGTTACGCAGTATTTT. Residues: CASSLAAWGVTQYF.

J is TRBJ1-6 and V is TRBV2; TRBD1 might be the D (5 bases). V dropped 7 bases and J dropped 0 bases, with 10 bases sitting between them. Germline V lookup: CDR1 SNHLY, CDR2 FYNNEI. CDR3 length: 15 amino acids. CDR3 in amino acids: CASNQGLSYNSPLHF. In nucleotides, the CDR3 is TGTGCCAGCAATCAGGGACTCTCCTATAATTCACCCCTCCACTTT.

The rearrangement uses TRBV28 and TRBJ1-1, with 12 positions matching TRBD1. The CDR3 covers 13 residues. CDR1 and CDR2 (germline): MDHEN, SYDVKM. The V segment lost 9 bases and the J segment 11 bases; nucleotides outside the gene matches: 10. CDR3 DNA sequence: TGTGCCAGTAAGGGACAGGGGGCTTCGGAGGCTTTCTTT. This encodes CASKGQGASEAFF.

This chain connects TRBV28 to TRBJ2-7, with 11 bases that match TRBD2. This CDR3 is built from 15 residues. CDR1 is MDHEN, CDR2 SYDVKM, per germline. Germline trimming cut 6 bases from V and 4 bases from J; bases unmatched to any gene: 8. The CDR3 sequence is CASRQTSGRSYEQYF. CDR3 bases: TGTGCCAGCAGGCAAACTAGCGGGAGATCATACGAGCAGTACTTC.